This T cell receptor beta chain appears in the sequencing data of a study of blood T cell repertoires in COVID-19. The table came from immunoSEQ multiplex PCR; TCRdb's copy has only in-frame clones and leaves some out. The sample has roughly 340,000 clones; roughly 86% are singletons. The V gene lost 3 bases and the J gene lost 7 bases, with 4 bases spanning the gap. CDR1 is ENHRY and CDR2 is SYGVKD in the germline V gene. CDR3 length: 12 residues. The receptor's source is a woman between 70 and 85 years old with COVID-19, enrolled during active disease. This chain joins TRBV10-3 and TRBJ1-6; D call uncertain. The specimen sequenced was peripheral blood. CDR3 residues: CAISDQNSPLHF. DNA of the CDR3: TGTGCCATCAGTGATCAAAATTCACCCCTCCACTTT.